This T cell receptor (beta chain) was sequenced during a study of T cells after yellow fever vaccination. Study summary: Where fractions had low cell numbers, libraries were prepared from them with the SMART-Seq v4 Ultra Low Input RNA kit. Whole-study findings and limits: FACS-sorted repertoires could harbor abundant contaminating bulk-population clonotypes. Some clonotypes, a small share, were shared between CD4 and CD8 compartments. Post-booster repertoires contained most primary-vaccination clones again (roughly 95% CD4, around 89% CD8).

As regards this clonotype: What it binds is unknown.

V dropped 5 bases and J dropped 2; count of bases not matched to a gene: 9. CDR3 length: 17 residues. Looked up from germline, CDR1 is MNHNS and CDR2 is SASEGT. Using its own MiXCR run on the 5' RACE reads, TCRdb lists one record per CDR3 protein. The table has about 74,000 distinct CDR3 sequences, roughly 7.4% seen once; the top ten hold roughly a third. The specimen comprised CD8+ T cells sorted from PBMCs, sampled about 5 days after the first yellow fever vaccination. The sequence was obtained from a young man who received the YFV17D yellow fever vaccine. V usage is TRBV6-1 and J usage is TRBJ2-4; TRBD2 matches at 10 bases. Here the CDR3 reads CASSSLGAGGPKNIQYF. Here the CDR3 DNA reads TGTGCCAGCAGTAGTCTCGGAGCGGGGGGGCCCAAAAACATTCAGTACTTC.